This TCR beta chain was identified in a study of shared clonotypes between healthy human individuals. Study outcomes and limitations: Naive subsets usually exceeded memory subsets in estimated richness.

Data came from immunoSEQ multiplex PCR; TCRdb stores just in-frame clones and leaves some out. The table includes about 2 million clones, approximately 94% detected once. The naive CD8 population came from CD45RO-negative cells selected for CCR7, without terminally differentiated effector memory CD45RA+ cells. To note about this clone: Its antigen is currently unknown.

The V end lost 0 bases, the J end lost 4 bases, and 9 bases lay between the germline ends. Germline lookup yields CDR1 MGHRA and CDR2 YSYEKL. This CDR3 contains 14 residues. This TCR derives from a man aged 18 to 35 in good health. Specimen: naive CD8+ T cells sorted from blood. The J gene is TRBJ1-1, the V gene TRBV4-1; D is unclear. The CDR3 region has the DNA TGCGCCAGCAGCCAAGAGGAGGGATTCACTGAAGCTTTCTTT. Amino acid sequence: CASSQEEGFTEAFF.